The next 22 T cell receptor beta chains were all read from a single sample in a study of regulatory T cells in long-lasting Graves disease. As for time point: newly diagnosed GD, antithyroid drugs for less than 3 months. RNA from PBMCs was the source of the TCR library. CDR3 regions were amplified by Arm-PCR using iRepertoire HTBI primers to build TCR beta libraries. TCRdb called the multiplex PCR reads again in MiXCR, with one record for every CDR3 protein. The sample carries roughly 380,000 distinct CDR3 sequences, roughly 15% recorded once. The sample was peripheral blood mononuclear cells (PBMCs), taken at new diagnosis, from a patient treated with antithyroid drugs. Receptors were obtained from a female donor with Graves disease.

Points on this clonotype: This may be a read error, as it is one base from a much larger clone. V and J are TRBV2 and TRBJ1-5; 10 bases align to TRBD1. Germline V gives CDR1 SNHLY, CDR2 FYNNEI. The CDR3 is 16 amino acids. V gave up 6 bases and J gave up 2 bases; unmatched junction bases: 7. CDR3 bases: TGTGCCAGCAGATCGACAGGGGGCATAGGCAATCAGCCCCAGCATTTT. Residues: CASRSTGGIGNQPQHF.

This clonotype was observed many times. The chain is built from TRBV20-1 and TRBJ2-1, with TRBD2 matching 10 bases. The J segment lost 5 bases and the V segment lost 4 bases, leaving 8 bases of the junction unmatched. Looked up from germline, CDR1 is DFQATT and CDR2 is SNEGSKA (reference sequence). CDR3 size: 15 residues. The CDR3 DNA is TGCAGTGCTATGCCCAGCGGGAGGGCCGACAATGAGCAGTTCTTC. As protein: CSAMPSGRADNEQFF.

The chain uses TRBV10-3 and TRBJ2-5; D remains ambiguous. Trimming pared 8 bases from V and 1 base from J, leaving 11 bases between. The CDR3 covers 13 residues. Germline V lookup: CDR1 ENHRY, CDR2 SYGVKD. This CDR3 is CAISLSSQETQYF. The CDR3 DNA reads as TGTGCCATCTCGCTCAGTTCCCAAGAGACCCAGTACTTC.

This clonotype was seen repeatedly, ten times or more. This chain links TRBV12-3 or TRBV12-4 with TRBJ2-7; no reliable D call. The CDR3 has 14 amino acids. Trimming left V 2 bases short and J 1 base short, with 9 bases between. CDR3 in DNA: TGTGCCAGCAGTTTAACGGGTTTTTCCTACGAGCAGTACTTC. Its translation: CASSLTGFSYEQYF.

There are a few counts of this clonotype. Germline and junction disagree at one end, which may indicate a read error. The gene calls are TRBV4-1 and TRBJ1-2; no firm D call. Per germline, CDR1 MGHRA and CDR2 YSYEKL. The CDR3 extends over 18 amino acids. The CDR3 DNA reads TGCGCCGGCAGCCAAGAGGGCCTTTCGTGGATTGTTAAAACGGGCTACACCTTC. Its protein is CAGSQEGLSWIVKTGYTF.

This clonotype was counted at least ten times. The V call is TRBV16, the J call TRBJ1-2; D is undetermined. CDR3 length: 14 residues. V gave up 3 bases and J gave up 4 bases, with 12 bases separating them. CDR1 is KGHSY, CDR2 FQNENV, per germline. As DNA, the CDR3 is TGTGCCAGCAGCCAGGGTAATGAAATCTATGGCTACACCTTC. Protein sequence: CASSQGNEIYGYTF.

At least ten counts were recorded for this clonotype. The rearrangement joins TRBV10-3 to TRBJ1-4; 12 positions match TRBD1. Germline assignment: CDR1 ENHRY and CDR2 SYGVKD. The CDR3 spans 17 residues. Trimming took 10 bases from V and 8 from J; bases not matched to a gene: 17. CDR3 in amino acids: CATRMGQGAQRQEKLFF. The CDR3 bases are TGTGCCACCCGCATGGGACAGGGGGCGCAACGGCAAGAAAAACTGTTTTTT.

The chain links TRBV15 to TRBJ2-2; D is uncertain. This CDR3 has 12 amino acids. Germline CDR1 and CDR2: LNHNV and YYDKDF (reference sequence). The V end was cut by 5 bases, the J end by 6 bases, with 7 bases between. CDR3 sequence: CATSSPPGELFF. The CDR3 bases are TGTGCCACCAGCTCCCCTCCCGGGGAGCTGTTTTTT.

Many counts were recorded for this clonotype. The chain couples TRBV7-9 to TRBJ2-6; the D gene is possibly TRBD2 (6 bases). The CDR3 is made up of 19 amino acids. V was clipped by 5 bases and J by 0 bases, with 20 bases between them. The germline gives CDR1 SEHNR, CDR2 FQNEAQ (reference sequence). The CDR3 DNA reads TGTGCCAGCAGCCCCACTCGGGGGAGAGCTGACTCTGGGGCCAACGTCCTGACTTTC. The encoded protein is CASSPTRGRADSGANVLTF.

This clonotype was seen repeatedly, ten times or more. The rearrangement links TRBV28 to TRBJ2-2; the match to TRBD2 covers 7 bases. Germline-derived CDR1 and CDR2 are MDHEN and SYDVKM. V lost 4 bases, J lost 5 bases, and 10 bases stayed unmatched. The CDR3 totals 16 residues. CDR3 sequence reads: CASSYGAGVVTGELFF. The CDR3 DNA reads TGTGCCAGCAGTTATGGGGCGGGAGTTGTTACCGGGGAGCTGTTTTTT.

This clonotype occurred a few times. The genes are TRBV20-1 and TRBJ1-5; 7 bases are shared with TRBD1. Trimming took 3 bases from V and 4 from J; bases not matched to a gene: 9. Germline CDR1 is DFQATT and CDR2 is SNEGSKA (reference sequence). The CDR3 covers 15 residues. The CDR3 spells CSARGGGQTNQPQHF. The CDR3 coding sequence is TGCAGTGCTAGGGGGGGGGGACAGACGAATCAGCCCCAGCATTTT.

This clonotype was recorded at least ten times. V usage is TRBV14 and J usage is TRBJ2-5; TRBD1 or TRBD2 may be the D gene (6 bases each). V was cut by 2 bases and J by 6 bases, with 10 bases left in between. This CDR3 is 13 amino acids long. Germline lookup yields CDR1 SGHDN and CDR2 FVKESK. Written as DNA, the CDR3 is TGTGCCAGCAGCCAACAGGGGACTCAGACCCAGTACTTC. It specifies CASSQQGTQTQYF.

This clonotype was picked up many times. The chain combines TRBV20-1 with TRBJ1-2, with D uncertain. Trimming took 8 bases from V and 4 from J, leaving 20 bases between them. The CDR3 runs 14 residues. Looked up from germline, CDR1 is DFQATT and CDR2 is SNEGSKA (reference sequence). In DNA form, the CDR3 reads TGCAGTACTCTAGCCAGAGAAGGCTCCTATGGCTACACCTTC. Protein product: CSTLAREGSYGYTF.

The gene calls are TRBV12-3 or TRBV12-4 and TRBJ2-7; 8 nucleotides align to TRBD2. V shed 3 bases, J shed 0 bases, and the junction held 13 bases outside the gene matches. The CDR3 loop spans 18 amino acids. CDR3 sequence reads: CASSFRILAGTSSYEQYF. CDR3 nucleotide sequence: TGTGCCAGCAGTTTCCGAATATTAGCGGGAACGAGCTCCTACGAGCAGTACTTC.

In its sample, this clonotype was seen many times. The chain employs TRBV27 and TRBJ2-6; D is possibly TRBD2 (6 bases). This CDR3 contains 18 residues. The V and J ends lost 5 bases and 1 base respectively, with 18 bases between them. In germline, CDR1 is MNHEY, CDR2 SMNVEV (reference sequence). The DNA for the CDR3 is TGTGCCAGCAGTCACCACTATGGGCGGGGTTCTGGGGCCAACGTCCTGACTTTC. Translation: CASSHHYGRGSGANVLTF.

At least ten counts were recorded for this clonotype. The genes are TRBV7-2 and TRBJ2-5; D unresolved. The V gene lost 3 bases and the J gene lost 8 bases, with 4 bases spanning the gap. Germline lookup yields CDR1 SGHTA and CDR2 FQGNSA. CDR3 length: 10 residues. CDR3 coding DNA: TGTGCCAGCAGCTTCAATACCCAGTACTTC. Translating gives CASSFNTQYF.

Many counts were recorded for this clonotype. The chain combines TRBV27 with TRBJ2-7; 9 bases are a match to TRBD2. With 6 bases clipped from V and 2 bases from J, the junction kept 17 bases outside the gene matches. CDR3 length: 18 amino acids. Germline assignment: CDR1 MNHEY and CDR2 SMNVEV (reference sequence). The CDR3 DNA follows: TGTGCCAGCAGCCGTTGGGGGCTAGCGGGATCACAAACCTACGAGCAGTACTTC. Translating it yields CASSRWGLAGSQTYEQYF.

This clonotype came up a few times. The rearrangement links TRBV7-9 to TRBJ2-7, with 12 bases lining up with TRBD1. The CDR3 covers 17 residues. In germline, CDR1 is SEHNR, CDR2 FQNEAQ (reference sequence). V dropped 4 bases and J dropped 3; count of bases not matched to a gene: 10. CDR3 protein: CASSSGQGAFPIYEQYF. CDR3 sequence (DNA): TGTGCCAGCAGCTCGGGACAGGGGGCCTTTCCGATCTACGAGCAGTACTTC.

Worth noting for this clonotype: Since a far larger clone is one base different, this is likely a read error. This chain uses TRBV20-1 with TRBJ2-7; no reliable D call. V lost 0 bases and J lost 7, with 13 bases in between. Germline CDR1 is DFQATT and CDR2 is SNEGSKA (reference sequence). The CDR3 runs to 13 residues. The CDR3 is CSARDNLVNEQYF. CDR3 in DNA: TGCAGTGCTAGAGATAACCTAGTCAATGAGCAGTACTTC.

There are a few counts of this clonotype. The CDR3 spells CSADRTGRGDSGANVLTF. The CDR3 bases are TGCAGTGCTGATAGGACAGGGAGAGGAGACTCTGGGGCCAACGTCCTGACTTTC. The gene calls are TRBV20-1 and TRBJ2-6; 8 positions match TRBD1. V was clipped by 5 bases and J by 0 bases; unmatched bases: 12. CDR3 length equals 18 residues. The V gene's germline CDR1 is DFQATT and CDR2 SNEGSKA (reference sequence).

There are many counts of this clonotype. V is TRBV7-8 and J is TRBJ1-1, with 11 nucleotides matching TRBD1. V was clipped by 5 bases and J by 4 bases; unmatched bases: 6. This CDR3 has 15 amino acids. From germline, CDR1 is SGHVS and CDR2 FQNEAQ. DNA for the CDR3: TGTGCCAGCAGCCCGCGGACAGGGGGCGGCACTGAAGCTTTCTTT. The encoded protein is CASSPRTGGGTEAFF.

The chain combines TRBV28 with TRBJ2-7; D is tentatively TRBD1 or TRBD2 (5 bases each). Germline V CDR1 and CDR2: MDHEN, SYDVKM. The V end was cut by 8 bases, the J end by 1 base, with 15 bases between. The CDR3 consists of 14 residues. This CDR3 is CASLDRGRSYEQYF. DNA of the CDR3: TGTGCCAGCCTTGATCGGGGCCGGTCCTACGAGCAGTACTTC.